This TCR beta chain was obtained from a study of regulatory T cells in long-lasting Graves disease. With iRepertoire HTBI primers and Arm-PCR of CDR3 regions, TCR beta libraries were built. TCRdb called the multiplex PCR reads again in MiXCR, with one record for every CDR3 protein. The sample has about 610,000 distinct CDR3 sequences; about 16% are singletons. Time point reported: newly diagnosed GD, antithyroid drugs for less than 3 months. Construction of the TCR library relied on RNA isolated from PBMCs. V was pared by 7 bases and J by 4 bases, with 12 bases of the junction left unmatched. Germline CDR1 is SQVTM and CDR2 is ANQGSEA. This CDR3 is 14 amino acids long. The data were also submitted as part of a second study, on T cells in Graves' hyperthyroidism and ophthalmopathy.

This TCR was sampled from a man younger than 30 with Graves disease. Material: peripheral blood mononuclear cells (PBMCs), obtained at new diagnosis, from a patient treated with antithyroid drugs. The chain joins TRBV29-1 to TRBJ1-1; 7 bases agree with TRBD1. CDR3 in amino acids: CSAPRGGGGTEAFF. DNA of the CDR3: TGCAGCGCCCCTAGGGGAGGGGGCGGCACTGAAGCTTTCTTT. The variable domain in full, completed from reference TRBV29-1 and TRBJ1-1, reads SAVISQKPSRDICQRGTSLTIQCQVDSQVTMMFWYRQQPGQSLTLIATANQGSEATYESGFVIDKFPISRPNLTFSTLTVSNMSPEDSSIYLCSAPRGGGGTEAFFGQGTRLTVV.